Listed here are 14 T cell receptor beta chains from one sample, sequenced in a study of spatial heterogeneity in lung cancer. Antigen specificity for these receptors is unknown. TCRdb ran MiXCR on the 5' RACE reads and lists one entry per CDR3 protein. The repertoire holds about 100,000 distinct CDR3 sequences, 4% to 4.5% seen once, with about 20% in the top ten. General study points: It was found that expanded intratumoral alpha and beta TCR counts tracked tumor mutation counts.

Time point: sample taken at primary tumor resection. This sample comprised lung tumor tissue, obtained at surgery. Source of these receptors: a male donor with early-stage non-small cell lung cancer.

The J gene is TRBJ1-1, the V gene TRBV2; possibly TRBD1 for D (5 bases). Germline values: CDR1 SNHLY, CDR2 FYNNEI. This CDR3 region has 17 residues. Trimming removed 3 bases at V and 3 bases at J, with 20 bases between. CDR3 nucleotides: TGTGCCAGCAGTGACGGGGGAGGGAACGGTAGGGACACTGAAGCTTTCTTT. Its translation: CASSDGGGNGRDTEAFF.

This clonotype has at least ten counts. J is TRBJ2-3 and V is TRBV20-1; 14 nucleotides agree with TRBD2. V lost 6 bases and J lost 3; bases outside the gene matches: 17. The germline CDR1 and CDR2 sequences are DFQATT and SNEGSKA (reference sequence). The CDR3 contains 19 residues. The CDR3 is CSAKPGLAGEGTRTDTQYF. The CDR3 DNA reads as TGCAGTGCGAAACCGGGACTAGCGGGAGAGGGCACTAGGACAGATACGCAGTATTTT.

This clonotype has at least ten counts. This chain's CDR3 is CASSLTPTTVSGYTF. Written as DNA, the CDR3 is TGCGCCAGCAGCTTGACCCCGACGACAGTTAGTGGCTACACCTTC. The chain combines TRBV5-1 with TRBJ1-2, with D perhaps TRBD1 (5 bases). From germline, CDR1 is SGHRS and CDR2 YFSETQ. Trimming stripped 1 base from V and 7 bases from J, with 17 bases between. The CDR3 runs to 15 residues.

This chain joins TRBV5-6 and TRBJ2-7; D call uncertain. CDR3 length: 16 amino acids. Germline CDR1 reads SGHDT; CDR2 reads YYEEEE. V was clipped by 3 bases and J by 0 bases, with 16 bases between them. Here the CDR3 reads CASSSLRTASSYEQYF. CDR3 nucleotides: TGTGCCAGCAGCTCGCTACGGACCGCTAGCTCCTACGAGCAGTACTTC.

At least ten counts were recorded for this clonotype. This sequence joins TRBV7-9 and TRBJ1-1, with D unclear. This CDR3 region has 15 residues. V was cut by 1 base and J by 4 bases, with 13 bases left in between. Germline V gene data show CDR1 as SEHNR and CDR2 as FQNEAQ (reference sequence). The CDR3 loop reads CASSLGAEWGTEAFF. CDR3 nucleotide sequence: TGTGCCAGCAGCTTAGGGGCTGAATGGGGCACTGAAGCTTTCTTT.

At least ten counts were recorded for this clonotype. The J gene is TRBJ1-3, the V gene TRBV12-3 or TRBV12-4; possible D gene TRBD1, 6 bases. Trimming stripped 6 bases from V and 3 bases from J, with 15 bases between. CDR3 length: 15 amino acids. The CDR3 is CASRLRQDYGNTIYF. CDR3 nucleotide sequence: TGTGCCAGCAGACTACGACAGGACTATGGAAACACCATATATTTT.

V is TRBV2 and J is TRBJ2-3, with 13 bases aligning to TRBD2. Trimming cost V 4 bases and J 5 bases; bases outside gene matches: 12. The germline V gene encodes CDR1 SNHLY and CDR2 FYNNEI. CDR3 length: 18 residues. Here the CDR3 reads CASSGLAGGLVNEDTQYF. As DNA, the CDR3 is TGTGCCAGCAGTGGACTAGCGGGAGGCCTCGTAAACGAAGATACGCAGTATTTT.

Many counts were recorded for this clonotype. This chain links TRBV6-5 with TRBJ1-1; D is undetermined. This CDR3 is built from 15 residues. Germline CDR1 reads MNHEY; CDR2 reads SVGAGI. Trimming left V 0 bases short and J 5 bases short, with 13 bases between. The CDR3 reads CASSYSLQRATEAFF. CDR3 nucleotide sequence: TGTGCCAGCAGTTACTCTCTACAACGGGCGACTGAAGCTTTCTTT.

The CDR3 DNA sequence: TGTGCCAGCAGCTTAGGGGGGGTTTTGTTTTTT. Its protein is CASSLGGVLFF. This chain joins TRBV3-1 and TRBJ1-4, with a tentative D call TRBD1 (6 bases). The CDR3 loop spans 11 amino acids. V shed 5 bases and J shed 15 bases, with 13 bases lying between them. CDR1 and CDR2 from the germline V gene are LGHDT and YNNKEL (reference sequence).

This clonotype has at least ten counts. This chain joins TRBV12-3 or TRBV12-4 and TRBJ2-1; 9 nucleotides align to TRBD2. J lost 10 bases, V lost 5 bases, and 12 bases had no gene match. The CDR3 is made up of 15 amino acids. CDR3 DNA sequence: TGTGCCAGCAGTAAGGCTAGCGGGACGTTTTTCGAGCAGTTCTTC. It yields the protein CASSKASGTFFEQFF.

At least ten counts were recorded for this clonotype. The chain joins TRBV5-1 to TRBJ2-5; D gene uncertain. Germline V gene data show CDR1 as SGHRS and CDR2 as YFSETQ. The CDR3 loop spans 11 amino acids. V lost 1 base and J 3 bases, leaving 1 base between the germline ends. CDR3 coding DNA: TGCGCCAGCAGCTTGAAAGAGACCCAGTACTTC. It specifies CASSLKETQYF.

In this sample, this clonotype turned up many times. The CDR3 loop reads CASSLVPGDIQYF. Here the CDR3 DNA reads TGCGCCAGCAGCTTGGTTCCTGGGGACATTCAGTACTTC. The chain links TRBV5-1 to TRBJ2-4, with no clear D. This CDR3 has 13 residues. Germline CDR1 is SGHRS and CDR2 is YFSETQ. The V gene lost 0 bases and the J gene lost 8 bases, with 9 bases spanning the gap.

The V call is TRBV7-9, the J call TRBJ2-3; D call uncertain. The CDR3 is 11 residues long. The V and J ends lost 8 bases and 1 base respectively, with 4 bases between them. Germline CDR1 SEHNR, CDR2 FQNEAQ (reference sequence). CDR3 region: CASQGTDTQYF. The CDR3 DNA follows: TGTGCCAGCCAGGGCACAGATACGCAGTATTTT.

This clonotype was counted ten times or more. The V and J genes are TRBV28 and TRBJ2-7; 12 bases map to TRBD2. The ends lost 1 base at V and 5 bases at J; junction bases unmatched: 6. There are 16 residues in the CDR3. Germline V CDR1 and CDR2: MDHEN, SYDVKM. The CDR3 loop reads CASSLFPSGRAHEQYF. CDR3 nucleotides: TGTGCCAGCAGTTTATTCCCTAGCGGGAGGGCCCACGAGCAGTACTTC.